The rows below give T cell receptor beta chains drawn from one sample of a study of shared clonotypes between healthy human individuals. Assay: immunoSEQ multiplex PCR; the TCRdb copy retains only in-frame clones and omits some. The sample includes approximately 2.3 million clones, approximately 95% of them seen just once. The specimen sequenced was naive CD4+ T cells from PBMCs. The origin of the receptors is a man younger than 30 in good health. Some clones in this sample may be carry-over from other donors' samples. The CDR3 runs from the conserved cysteine through the conserved F or W. D genes are given only for firm matches. Expanded clones get a size class; other rows say once, few or many, or leave the size out.

>-|TRBV9|-|TRBJ1-4
CASSRGNGNEKLFF
TGTGCCAGCAGCCGGGGGAACGGAAATGAAAAACTGTTTTTT
>-|TRBV27|-|TRBJ2-7
CASSLIAAPFYEQYF
TGTGCCAGCAGTTTAATTGCGGCTCCCTTCTACGAGCAGTACTTC
>-|TRBV4-3|TRBD1|TRBJ2-3
CASSQGQGVTDTQYF
TGCGCCAGCAGCCAGGGACAGGGGGTTACAGATACGCAGTATTTT
>-|TRBV4-2|-|TRBJ2-2
CASSVEVSGVTGELFF
TGTGCCAGCAGCGTAGAGGTGAGCGGAGTCACCGGGGAGCTGTTTTTT
>-|TRBV4-1|TRBD2|TRBJ2-1
CASSSLAGYFF
TGCGCCAGCAGCTCATTAGCGGGTTATTTCTTC
>-|TRBV15|-|TRBJ2-3
CATSRGLNSHTDTQYF
TGTGCCACCAGCAGGGGGTTGAACAGTCACACAGATACGCAGTATTTT
>-|TRBV6-1|TRBD2|TRBJ2-1
CASSGLAGVNEQFF
TGTGCCAGCAGTGGACTAGCGGGAGTTAATGAGCAGTTCTTC
>-|TRBV28|TRBD2|TRBJ2-2
CASSTLPLAGGPGGTGELFF
TGTGCCAGCAGTACCCTACCTCTAGCGGGAGGGCCTGGTGGGACCGGGGAGCTGTTTTTT
>-|TRBV18|TRBD2|TRBJ2-1
CASSIPSGGSSYNEQFF
TGTGCCAGCTCGATACCTAGCGGGGGGAGCTCCTACAATGAGCAGTTCTTC
>-|TRBV7-9|-|TRBJ1-3
CASSLVPPNTIYF
TGTGCCAGCAGCTTAGTTCCGCCCAACACCATATATTTT
>-|TRBV5-1|TRBD1|TRBJ1-1
CASSLGGQGPDEAFF
TGCGCCAGCAGCTTGGGTGGACAGGGTCCGGATGAAGCTTTCTTT
>-|TRBV2|-|TRBJ1-3
CASSPEAGNTIYF
TGTGCCAGCAGCCCGGAGGCTGGAAACACCATATATTTT
>-|TRBV27|-|TRBJ2-7
CASAGPRDEQYF
TGTGCCAGCGCCGGGCCCCGCGACGAGCAGTACTTC
>-|TRBV28|TRBD1|TRBJ2-7
CASSQGAYEQYF
TGTGCCAGCAGTCAGGGGGCCTACGAGCAGTACTTC
>-|TRBV30|TRBD1|TRBJ1-2
CAWMGQATYGYTF
TGTGCCTGGATGGGACAGGCAACCTATGGCTACACCTTC
>-|TRBV9|TRBD2|TRBJ2-1
CASSPRTSEQFF
TGTGCCAGCAGCCCGCGGACTAGTGAGCAGTTCTTC
>-|TRBV28|-|TRBJ2-3
CASSSGTTDTQYF
TGTGCCAGCAGTTCGGGGACCACAGATACGCAGTATTTT
>-|TRBV10-1|-|TRBJ2-3
CASRQRTRCDTQYF
TGCGCCAGCCGCCAACGGACGCGGTGCGATACGCAGTATTTT
>-|TRBV5-1|-|TRBJ1-6
CASSLGVRQDNSPLHF
TGCGCCAGCAGCTTGGGTGTGAGGCAGGATAATTCACCCCTCCACTTT
>-|TRBV5-1|-|TRBJ2-2
CASSLAGRETGELFF
TGCGCCAGCAGCTTGGCGGGCCGGGAAACCGGGGAGCTGTTTTTT
>-|TRBV2|-|TRBJ1-6
CASSGDSNSPLHF
TGTGCCAGCAGTGGCGACAGCAATTCACCCCTCCACTTT
>-|TRBV6-6|-|TRBJ1-2
CASSSSGDYGYTF
TGTGCCAGCAGTTCTTCAGGGGACTATGGCTACACCTTC
>once|TRBV5-1|-|TRBJ2-2
CASSASGPMNTGELFF
TGCGCCAGCAGCGCGTCGGGACCGATGAACACCGGGGAGCTGTTTTTT
>-|TRBV5-1|-|TRBJ2-7
CASSFAEARYEQYF
TGCGCCAGCAGCTTCGCGGAGGCCCGGTACGAGCAGTACTTC
>-|TRBV5-6|TRBD2|TRBJ2-7
CASSLVAGGPSYEQYF
TGTGCCAGCAGCCTAGTAGCGGGAGGGCCCTCCTACGAGCAGTACTTC
>-|TRBV28|TRBD1|TRBJ1-1
CASSELTGGSTEAFF
TGTGCCAGCAGTGAGTTAACAGGGGGTTCGACTGAAGCTTTCTTT
>-|TRBV10-2|-|TRBJ1-1
CASSEGTGTMNTEAFF
TGCGCCAGCAGTGAGGGAACCGGGACAATGAACACTGAAGCTTTCTTT
>-|TRBV14|TRBD1|TRBJ2-2
CASSHAVGTVNTGELFF
TGTGCCAGCAGCCACGCCGTAGGGACAGTGAACACCGGGGAGCTGTTTTTT
>once|TRBV7-3|TRBD2|TRBJ2-7
CASSKGRGRAYEQYF
TGTGCCAGCAGCAAGGGGCGCGGGAGGGCCTACGAGCAGTACTTC
>-|TRBV7-9|-|TRBJ1-6
CASSQTADNSPLHF
TGTGCCAGCAGCCAGACTGCCGACAATTCACCCCTCCACTTT
>-|TRBV7-9|TRBD2|TRBJ2-1
CASSFGGSRVDEQFF
TGTGCCAGCAGCTTCGGCGGGAGTAGGGTGGATGAGCAGTTCTTC
>-|TRBV5-1|-|TRBJ2-7
CASSLGSVRVYEQYF
TGCGCCAGCAGCTTGGGATCCGTCAGGGTCTACGAGCAGTACTTC
>-|TRBV28|-|TRBJ2-7
CASSGLFYEQYF
TGTGCCAGCAGCGGACTGTTCTACGAGCAGTACTTC
>-|TRBV5-8|-|TRBJ1-1
CASSLVSGTEAFF
TGTGCCAGCAGCTTGGTGTCAGGGACTGAAGCTTTCTTT
>-|TRBV18|TRBD1|TRBJ1-5
CASSPSSGGYQPQHF
TGTGCCAGCTCACCTAGTTCAGGGGGCTATCAGCCCCAGCATTTT
>-|TRBV7-2|TRBD1|TRBJ2-3
CASSLARQGASTDTQYF
TGTGCCAGCAGCTTAGCGAGACAGGGGGCGAGCACAGATACGCAGTATTTT
>-|TRBV6-1|-|TRBJ1-4
CAIGTLRELFF
TGTGCCATCGGGACCCTCCGGGAACTGTTTTTT
>-|TRBV11-2|TRBD2|TRBJ2-7
CASSPGLAGGHEQYF
TGTGCCAGCAGCCCGGGACTAGCGGGAGGCCACGAGCAGTACTTC
>once|TRBV6-5|-|TRBJ2-7
CASRDSSYEQYF
TGTGCCAGCAGGGACAGTTCCTACGAGCAGTACTTC
>-|TRBV6-6|-|TRBJ2-7
CASSYRRTDSYEQYF
TGTGCCAGCAGTTACAGGAGGACAGACTCCTACGAGCAGTACTTC
>-|TRBV18|TRBD1|TRBJ1-4
CASSPPQGVSEKLFF
TGTGCCAGCTCACCCCCCCAGGGGGTAAGTGAAAAACTGTTTTTT
>-|TRBV28|-|TRBJ2-1
CASSFRDNEQFF
TGTGCCAGCAGTTTCCGAGACAATGAGCAGTTCTTC
>-|TRBV5-1|TRBD2|TRBJ2-1
CASSPGGTTYNEQFF
TGCGCCAGCAGCCCCGGAGGGACTACCTACAATGAGCAGTTCTTC
>few|TRBV7-3|-|TRBJ1-2
CASSAQAGYGYTF
TGTGCCAGCAGTGCCCAGGCCGGCTATGGCTACACCTTC
>-|TRBV28|-|TRBJ1-2
CASSAPGTGYYGYTF
TGTGCCAGCAGTGCGCCAGGAACAGGGTACTATGGCTACACCTTC
>-|TRBV14|TRBD2|TRBJ2-5
CASSQGGAGGPTETQYF
TGTGCCAGCAGCCAAGGCGGCGCGGGAGGGCCGACTGAGACCCAGTACTTC
>-|TRBV9|TRBD2|TRBJ2-3
CASSRGTSGTTDTQYF
TGTGCCAGCAGTCGTGGGACTAGCGGGACGACAGATACGCAGTATTTT
>-|TRBV28|-|TRBJ2-1
CASSPPLASGWYNEQFF
TGTGCCAGCAGTCCACCCCTCGCGAGCGGGTGGTACAATGAGCAGTTCTTC
>-|TRBV29-1|-|TRBJ2-4
CSVAETRPDDIQYF
TGCAGCGTTGCTGAGACGCGGCCCGATGACATTCAGTACTTC
>-|TRBV29-1|-|TRBJ1-2
CSGGGAAYGYTF
TGCAGCGGAGGAGGGGCAGCTTATGGCTACACCTTC
>-|TRBV4-2|-|TRBJ1-6
CASSQESRSPLHF
TGTGCCAGCAGCCAAGAGTCAAGGTCACCCCTCCACTTT
>once|TRBV2|TRBD1|TRBJ2-1
CASRGVPGQGGRDNEQFF
TGTGCCAGCAGGGGCGTCCCGGGACAGGGAGGGAGGGACAATGAGCAGTTCTTC
>-|TRBV6-6|-|TRBJ1-1
CASSYRDKNTEAFF
TGTGCCAGCAGTTACAGGGACAAGAACACTGAAGCTTTCTTT
>-|TRBV28|-|TRBJ1-4
CASSLSSQVLKLFF
TGTGCCAGCAGTTTGTCATCCCAGGTGTTAAAACTGTTTTTT
>-|TRBV6-4|-|TRBJ2-2
CASRWGETSGELFF
TGTGCCAGCCGCTGGGGGGAGACCAGCGGGGAGCTGTTTTTT